This T cell receptor beta chain emerged from a study of CD8+ T cells in alopecia areata. The study's findings and limits: Lesional scalp, especially alopecia totalis/universalis, showed higher clonality than normal scalp. There were also resident alphabeta T cells of normal skin sequenced in scalp samples. Researchers reported that TCR sharing among patients proved less clear than in mice, possibly HLA-linked.

Details on this clone: Its specificity is not known.

RNA, once extracted, was reverse transcribed into cDNA for use as the sequencing template. TCRdb's copy holds only in-frame clones and misses some; the assay was immunoSEQ multiplex PCR. The sample holds about 150,000 clones; about 54% are singletons and the top ten take around 5%. With 5 bases clipped from V and 1 base from J, the junction kept 7 bases outside the gene matches. The CDR3 covers 15 residues. The V gene's germline CDR1 is SGHAT and CDR2 FQNNGV. Investigators sorted PBMCs to obtain both CD4+ and CD8+ T cells. This rearrangement joins TRBV11-2 to TRBJ1-2, with TRBD1 matching over 7 bases. The source material was CD4+ T cells sorted from blood. The origin of this receptor is a human donor in good health. The CDR3 region is CASSNTGVLNYGYTF. The DNA for the CDR3 is TGTGCCAGCAGCAATACAGGGGTACTTAACTATGGCTACACCTTC. The full variable domain, with the rest looked up from reference TRBV11-2 and TRBJ1-2, is EAGVAQSPRYKIIEKRQSVAFWCNPISGHATLYWYQQILGQGPKLLIQFQNNGVVDDSQLPKDRFSAERLKGVDSTLKIQPAKLEDSAVYLCASSNTGVLNYGYTFGSGTRLTVV.